Given below is one T cell receptor (beta chain) in context. These data originate in a study of T cells in tuberculosis. This CDR3 is built from 15 residues. CDR1 and CDR2 (germline): SGHAT, FQNNGV. V shed 6 bases and J shed 0 bases, with 11 bases lying between them. Generated by immunoSEQ multiplex PCR, the TCRdb table keeps only in-frame clones and is missing some. The sample lists about 59,000 clones; approximately 80% were seen once. After thawing and overnight rest, PBMC were stained with GMM-loaded CD1B tetramer, viability dye and anti-CD3 for sorting. The CD1B tetramers carried C32 glucose monomycolate purified from Rhodococcus equi.

The sequencing sample was made of CD1b-GMM tetramer-negative cells sorted from PBMCs. The chain recombines TRBV11-2 with TRBJ1-4; unclear D gene. The receptor's source is an adult woman with latent tuberculosis. CDR3 in amino acids: CASRSGSATNEKLFF. CDR3 DNA: TGTGCCAGCAGATCAGGATCTGCAACTAATGAAAAACTGTTTTTT.